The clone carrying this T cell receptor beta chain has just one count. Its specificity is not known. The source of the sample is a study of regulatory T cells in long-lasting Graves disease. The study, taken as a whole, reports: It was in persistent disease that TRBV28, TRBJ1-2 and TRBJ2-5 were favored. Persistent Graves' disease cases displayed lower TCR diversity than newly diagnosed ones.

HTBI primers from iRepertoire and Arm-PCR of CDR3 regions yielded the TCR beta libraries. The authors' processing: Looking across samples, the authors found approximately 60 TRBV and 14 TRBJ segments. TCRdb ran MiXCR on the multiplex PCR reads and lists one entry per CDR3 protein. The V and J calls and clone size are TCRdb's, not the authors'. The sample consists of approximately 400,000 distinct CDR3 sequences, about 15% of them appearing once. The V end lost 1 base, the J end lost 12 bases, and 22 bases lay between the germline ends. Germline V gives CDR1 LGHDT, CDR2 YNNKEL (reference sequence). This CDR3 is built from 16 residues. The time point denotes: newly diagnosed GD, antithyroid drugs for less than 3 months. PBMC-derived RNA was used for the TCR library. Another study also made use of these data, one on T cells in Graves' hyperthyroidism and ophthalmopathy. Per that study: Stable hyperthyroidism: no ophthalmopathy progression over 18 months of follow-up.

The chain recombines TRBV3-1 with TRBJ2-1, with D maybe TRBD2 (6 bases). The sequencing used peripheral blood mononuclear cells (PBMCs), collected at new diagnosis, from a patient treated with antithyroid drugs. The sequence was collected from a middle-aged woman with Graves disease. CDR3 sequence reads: CASSQGPGLGVFGQFF. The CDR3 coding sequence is TGTGCCAGCAGCCAAGGCCCGGGACTTGGCGTGTTCGGGCAGTTCTTC.